The present TCR beta chain was sequenced within a study of CD8+ T cells in alopecia areata. As for the study in general: A 6-month period off drug followed tofacitinib, which lasted 6 to 18 months.

Extraction of RNA preceded its reverse transcription into cDNA, which served as the sequencing template. Data came from immunoSEQ multiplex PCR; TCRdb stores just in-frame clones and leaves some out. The sample consists of 150,000 to 200,000 clones, around 50% of them appearing once. This clone was counted a single time. The sample here was CD4+ T cells sorted from blood, taken at week 0. This TCR came from a human donor with alopecia areata.

The CDR3 loop reads CASSVGRLIGTEAFF. The CDR3 bases are TGTGCCAGCAGCGTAGGCAGGCTTATTGGGACTGAAGCTTTCTTT. V is TRBV9 and J is TRBJ1-1; unclear D gene. CDR1 and CDR2 from the germline V gene are SGDLS and YYNGEE. The CDR3 runs 15 residues. Trimming shortened V by 0 bases and J by 5 bases, and 14 bases separated the two germline ends.